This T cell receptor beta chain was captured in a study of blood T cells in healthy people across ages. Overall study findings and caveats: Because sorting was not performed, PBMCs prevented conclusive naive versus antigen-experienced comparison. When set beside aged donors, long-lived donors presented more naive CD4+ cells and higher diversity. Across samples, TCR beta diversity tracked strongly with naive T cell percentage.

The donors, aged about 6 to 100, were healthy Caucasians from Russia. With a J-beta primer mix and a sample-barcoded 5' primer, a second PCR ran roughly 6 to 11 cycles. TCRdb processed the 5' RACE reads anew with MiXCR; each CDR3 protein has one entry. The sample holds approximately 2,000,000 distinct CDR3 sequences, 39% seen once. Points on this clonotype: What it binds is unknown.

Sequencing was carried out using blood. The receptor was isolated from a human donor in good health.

CDR3 sequence reads: CASSRMGEREETQYF. CDR3 nucleotides: TGTGCCAGCAGCCGGATGGGGGAGAGAGAAGAGACCCAGTACTTC. V gene TRBV7-9 combines with J gene TRBJ2-5, with D perhaps being TRBD1 or TRBD2 (5 bases each). Germline V CDR1 and CDR2: SEHNR, FQNEAQ (reference sequence). This CDR3 has 15 residues. V was clipped by 5 bases and J by 3 bases, with 16 bases between them.